This is a list of T cell receptor beta chains from one sample in a study of T cell responses to AZD1222 COVID-19 vaccine. Generated by immunoSEQ multiplex PCR, the TCRdb table keeps only in-frame clones and is missing some. The sample has roughly 85,000 clones; 88% are singletons. Sequencing used peripheral blood, obtained on day 0 of MenACWY control vaccination. The receptors were sampled from an adult in good health. Both conserved end residues are part of each CDR3. The order of the fields is J gene, clone size, V gene, D gene, CDR3 protein, CDR3 DNA. A D gene is named only where the DNA matches it firmly. Rows may omit the clone size; those that give it use once, few, many or a size class.

TRBJ1-5 few TRBV10-3 - CAISSNNQPQHF TGTGCCATCAGCAGTAACAATCAGCCCCAGCATTTT
TRBJ2-3 - TRBV9 - CASRPYKGARDTDTQYF TGTGCCAGCAGACCGTACAAGGGGGCGCGGGACACAGATACGCAGTATTTT
TRBJ1-2 - TRBV19 TRBD1 CASSTTSRTGTYGYTF TGTGCCAGTAGTACCACATCCCGGACAGGAACCTATGGCTACACCTTC
TRBJ1-5 once TRBV7-9 TRBD1 CASSLTGDQPQHF TGTGCCAGCAGCTTGACAGGGGATCAGCCCCAGCATTTT
TRBJ1-1 - TRBV6-1 TRBD1 CASTTGQYEAFF TGTGCCAGCACCACGGGACAGTATGAAGCTTTCTTT
TRBJ2-7 - TRBV19 - CATTPTGHPSSYEQYF TGTGCCACCACCCCCACAGGACACCCAAGCTCCTACGAGCAGTACTTC
TRBJ1-6 - TRBV25-1 - CASSDGLSPLHF TGTGCCAGCAGTGACGGATTATCACCCCTCCACTTT
TRBJ2-1 few TRBV7-9 - CASSSRGTAYNEQFF TGTGCCAGCAGTTCGCGAGGGACGGCCTACAATGAGCAGTTCTTC
TRBJ1-1 - TRBV19 - CASSIDRGRDEAFF TGTGCCAGTAGTATAGACCGGGGCAGGGATGAAGCTTTCTTT
TRBJ2-7 - TRBV5-4 - CASSDPGQEYEQYF TGTGCCAGCAGCGACCCGGGACAAGAGTACGAGCAGTACTTC
TRBJ2-1 - TRBV7-2 - CASSEGGGSSYNEQFF TGTGCCAGCAGCGAAGGGGGCGGGAGCTCCTACAATGAGCAGTTCTTC
TRBJ2-2 - TRBV7-3 TRBD1 CASSPTGVNTGELFF TGTGCCAGCAGCCCGACAGGGGTGAACACCGGGGAGCTGTTTTTT
TRBJ2-6 - TRBV5-5 - CASSLTAGFGSGANVLTF TGTGCCAGCAGCTTGACGGCAGGGTTTGGCTCTGGGGCCAACGTCCTGACTTTC
TRBJ2-7 - TRBV3-1/TRBV3-2 - CASSHSTGEQYF TGTGCCAGCAGCCACTCAACGGGTGAGCAGTACTTC
TRBJ1-6 - TRBV9 TRBD1 CASSVGLLTGGTSPLHF TGTGCCAGCAGCGTAGGACTATTGACAGGGGGGACTTCACCCCTCCACTTT
TRBJ2-3 - TRBV27 - CASSVGRSTDTQYF TGTGCCAGCAGTGTCGGCCGTAGCACAGATACGCAGTATTTT
TRBJ2-2 - TRBV30 - CAWSASGELFF TGTGCCTGGAGTGCCTCCGGGGAGCTGTTTTTT
TRBJ2-7 - TRBV6-1 - CASSDAVTYEQYF TGTGCCAGCAGTGACGCCGTGACCTACGAGCAGTACTTC
TRBJ1-4 - TRBV5-5 - CASSSSGTGEKLFF TGTGCCAGCAGTTCCTCCGGGACGGGAGAAAAACTGTTTTTT
TRBJ2-2 few TRBV18 TRBD1 CASSPRDRGTGELFF TGTGCCAGCTCACCCCGGGACAGGGGAACCGGGGAGCTGTTTTTT
TRBJ1-1 - TRBV19 TRBD1 CASTGQAIGQDAFF TGTGCCAGTACAGGACAGGCGATTGGGCAGGATGCTTTCTTT
TRBJ2-7 once TRBV6-5 TRBD1 CASSYSRQGNEQYF TGTGCCAGCAGTTACTCGAGACAGGGAAACGAGCAGTACTTC
TRBJ2-3 - TRBV5-4 - CASSILRGLLEGDTQYF TGTGCCAGCAGCATACTCCGGGGTCTGCTGGAGGGAGATACGCAGTATTTT
TRBJ1-5 - TRBV29-1 - CSVEEGGHNQPQHF TGCAGCGTTGAAGAGGGGGGACACAATCAGCCCCAGCATTTT